The T cell receptor beta chain described here comes from a study of blood T cells in healthy people across ages (dated by TCRdb to between 2014 and 2017). In the study overall: In model experiments, template switching captured about one uniquely barcoded TCR beta cDNA molecule for every two T cells. The study analyzed two additional independent replicas of 1 million unique cDNA reads from the same blood draw for two donors, one aged 18 to 30 and one aged 80 or older. Age-related changes in TCR beta repertoire diversity were measured in the study by deep sequencing normalized with unique cDNA molecular identifiers. The donors were divided into four age groups: young (average approximately 16 years), middle-aged (around 41), aged (around 67) and long-lived (about 90). To avoid experimental bias, donors of different ages were randomly spread across the sequencing lanes.

Study-level results and caveats: As age increased, observed TCR beta diversity per million T cells dropped in a roughly linear way, and a significant reduction was already evident by age roughly 40. Because donor CMV infection status was unknown, age-related changes in expanded clonotypes were potentially confounded. The percentage of naive T cells measured by flow cytometry correlated strongly with observed TCR beta diversity. Estimates of total diversity based on one million sequenced T cells were regarded as lower bounds and as underestimates. Compared with the aged group, the long-lived group had more naive CD4+ T cells, fewer expanded clones and increased TCR diversity, suggesting age selection. Since profiling was done on bulk unsorted PBMCs, naive and antigen-experienced compartments could not be conclusively compared.

A few counts support this clonotype. The specificity of this receptor is unknown. The record has no base qualities; no much larger clone is one base away. The library was obtained by 5' RACE. The instrument was an Illumina HiSeq 2500. The second PCR ran for about 6 to 11 cycles and used a J-beta primer mix along with a sample-barcoded 5' primer. A template-switch 5' adaptor carrying 12 random nucleotides introduced a unique molecular identifier onto each TCR beta cDNA molecule. Each sample yielded at least 2.5 million CDR3-containing paired-end reads. First-strand cDNA synthesis was performed from all RNA using the Mint cDNA synthesis kit, with priming by a TRBC-specific oligonucleotide. Following uracil-DNA glycosylase treatment, a first 18-cycle PCR with universal primers M1SS and BC2_uni_R was performed on all cDNA. Per the original workflow: Each sample was normalized by randomly selecting 1 million high-quality reads, each carrying a distinct molecular identifier. Reads sharing molecular identifiers were discarded rather than binned into consensus sequences. MiTCR, set to a Q25 quality threshold and the strictest error-elimination algorithm, was used for CDR3 identification, clonotype clustering and error correction. A nonparametric unseen species model using Euler transformation provided a lower-bound estimate of total TCR beta diversity. Starting from the raw public reads, TCRdb applied fastp trimming at Q25, assembled clones with MiXCR and retained in-frame beta chains. Each entry merges the rows of one CDR3 protein and shows their most common DNA and genes. The V and J calls follow TCRdb's processing rather than the paper's. Recorded for this sample are roughly 1,800,000 distinct CDR3 sequences; 49% of them occurred a single time. The ten most abundant clones make up around 2.1% of the sample.

Donors were under 40 systemically healthy Caucasian individuals from Russia aged roughly 6 to 100 years. Each donor gave around 9.8 milliliters of peripheral blood, collected into EDTA-treated Vacutainer tubes. Ficoll-Paque density-gradient centrifugation was used to isolate PBMCs, with at least 6.5 million obtained per sample. Trizol reagent was used to extract total RNA from PBMCs, with at least 6 micrograms per sample. For every donor, an aliquot of PBMCs went through flow cytometry to measure the percentages of naive CD45RAhigh/CD27high T cells. From cysteine to phenylalanine, the CDR3 is 14 amino acids long. The CDR3 DNA has 42 bases and is translated from base 1. Taken from the germline V gene, the CDR1 and CDR2 loops are SQVTM and ANQGSEA. V was cut back by 4 bases and J by 2 bases, leaving a gap of 15 bases between them.

The V and J segments used are TRBV29-1 and TRBJ2-7, with the identity of the D gene unclear. The source of this sequence is a woman aged 40 to 50 in good health. The sample consisted of blood. The bases read TGCAGCGTTGGGGGTGCAGGACCTACCTACGAGCAGTACTTC. Translation gives CSVGGAGPTYEQYF.